The clone carrying this T cell receptor beta chain has just a few counts. TCRdb ran MiXCR on the RACE reads and lists one entry per CDR3 protein. The data contain tens of thousands of distinct CDR3 sequences, 9.5% to 10% of them seen just once; the ten biggest clones take up approximately 9.9%. The CDR3 runs to 11 residues. The germline gives CDR1 SGHVS, CDR2 FQNEAQ. The V and J ends lost 8 bases and 6 bases respectively, with 8 bases between them. The data are from a study of human T cells and chemical hapten exposure. Study information: For the roughly 25-week duration of the study, patients were given weekly doses of diphenylcyclopropenone on the scalp.

Documented time point: pre-sensitization, week 0. Sample treatment: therapeutic diphenylcyclopropenone sensitization with weekly scalp DPC. The receptor comes from a man in his forties with alopecia areata. Some clones in this sample may be carry-over from other donors' samples. The material sequenced was whole blood, taken in connection with sensitization to the hapten diphenylcyclopropenone (DPC). The chain carries TRBV7-8 and TRBJ2-1, with D tentatively TRBD2 (5 bases). Here the CDR3 reads CASGSGNEQFF. The CDR3 region has the DNA TGTGCCAGCGGAAGCGGCAATGAGCAGTTCTTC.